The following is a T cell receptor beta chain sequence with its context. Clones were read by immunoSEQ multiplex PCR, and TCRdb kept only the in-frame ones, dropping some. The sample lists approximately 44,000 clones; 65% to 80% were seen once. The germline V gene encodes CDR1 SGHDN and CDR2 FVKESK. The CDR3 contains 15 residues. V lost 1 base, J lost 4 bases, and 5 bases stayed unmatched. These data come from a study of control samples from healthy donors and cancer patients. The genes are TRBV14 and TRBJ2-5, with 8 nucleotides matching TRBD2. The clonotype originates from a male donor with melanoma. The sequencing input was formalin-fixed, paraffin-embedded tissue. CDR3 amino acids: CASSQVAGGRETQYF. Here the CDR3 DNA reads TGTGCCAGCAGCCAAGTCGCGGGGGGTAGAGAGACCCAGTACTTC.